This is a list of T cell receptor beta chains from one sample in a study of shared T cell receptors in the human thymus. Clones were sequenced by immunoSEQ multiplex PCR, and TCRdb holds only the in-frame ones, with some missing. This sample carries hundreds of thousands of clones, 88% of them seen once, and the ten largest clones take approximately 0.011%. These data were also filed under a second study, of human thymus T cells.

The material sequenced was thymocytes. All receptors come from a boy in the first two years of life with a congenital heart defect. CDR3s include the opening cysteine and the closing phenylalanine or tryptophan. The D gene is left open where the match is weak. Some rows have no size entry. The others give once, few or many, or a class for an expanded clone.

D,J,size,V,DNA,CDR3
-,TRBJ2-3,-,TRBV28,TGTGCCAGCAGACCTCAGACACAAGCAGATACGCAGTATTTT,CASRPQTQADTQYF
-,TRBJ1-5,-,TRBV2,TGTGCCAGCAGTGAGGCCGTCGGGGGGCCCCAGCATTTT,CASSEAVGGPQHF
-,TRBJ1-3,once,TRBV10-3,TGTGCCATCAGACCCATCGGGACTCGCCCGGACACCATATATTTT,CAIRPIGTRPDTIYF
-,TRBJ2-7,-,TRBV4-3,TGCGCCAGCAGCCAAGAATCCCAGGGAATCCACGAGCAGTACTTC,CASSQESQGIHEQYF
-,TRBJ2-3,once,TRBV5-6,TGTGCCAGCAGCTTGCCGGGACTCCTAGGAGATACGCAGTATTTT,CASSLPGLLGDTQYF
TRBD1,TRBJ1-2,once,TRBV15,TGTGCCACCAGCGGAGCAAACAACGACAGGGCCGGCTACACCTTC,CATSGANNDRAGYTF
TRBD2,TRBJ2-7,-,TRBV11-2,TGTGCCAGCAGCCCTTGGACTAGCAGATTACGGGAGCAGTACTTC,CASSPWTSRLREQYF
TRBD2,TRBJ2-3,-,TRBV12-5,TGTGCTAGTGGTCCAGGGACTAGCGAGGACACAGATACGCAGTATTTT,CASGPGTSEDTDTQYF
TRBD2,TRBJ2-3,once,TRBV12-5,TGTGCTAGTGGTTCTAGCGGAACGGATCCTCAATACACAGATACGCAGTATTTT,CASGSSGTDPQYTDTQYF
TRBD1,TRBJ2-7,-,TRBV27,TGTGCCAGCAGTTGGACAGGGCCCCACTACGAGCAGTACTTC,CASSWTGPHYEQYF
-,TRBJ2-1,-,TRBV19,TGTGCCAGTAGTGAGGGAGTACGTGACAATGAGCAGTTCTTC,CASSEGVRDNEQFF
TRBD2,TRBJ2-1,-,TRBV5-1,TGCGCCAGCAGCTTGGGGACTAGCGGGCGAAATGAGCAGTTCTTC,CASSLGTSGRNEQFF
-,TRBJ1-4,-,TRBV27,TGTGCCAGCTCCCCCGGGCAGGGGACCGAAAAACTGTTTTTT,CASSPGQGTEKLFF
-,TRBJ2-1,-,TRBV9,TGTGCCAGCAGCGTATACGACTCCCGCCCTAGCTCCTACAATGAGCAGTTCTTC,CASSVYDSRPSSYNEQFF
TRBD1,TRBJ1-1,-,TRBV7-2,TGTGCCAGCAGAAGACAGGGGAAAGTGAACACTGAAGCTTTCTTT,CASRRQGKVNTEAFF
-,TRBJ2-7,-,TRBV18,TGTGCCAGCTCAAACGGGATCAGGGGCTACGAGCAGTACTTC,CASSNGIRGYEQYF
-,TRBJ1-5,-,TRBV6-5,TGTGCCAGCAGTCCCAACGAGGCAGGGGATCAGCCCCAGCATTTT,CASSPNEAGDQPQHF
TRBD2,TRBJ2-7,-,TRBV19,TGTGCCAGTAGCCCACTAGCGGGAGCGTCTTACGAGCAGTACTTC,CASSPLAGASYEQYF
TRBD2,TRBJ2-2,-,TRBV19,TGTGCCAGTAGTAGGAGGACTAGCGGAGGGACCGGGGAGCTGTTTTTT,CASSRRTSGGTGELFF
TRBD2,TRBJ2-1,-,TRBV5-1,TGCGCCAGCAGCTTCGGCGGGAGTACGGTCTTC,CASSFGGSTVF
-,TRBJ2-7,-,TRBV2,TGTGCCAGCAGTGAAGCCCACTCCCCAGGGCTGCCCTACGAGCAGTACTTC,CASSEAHSPGLPYEQYF
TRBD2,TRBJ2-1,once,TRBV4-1,TGCGCCAGCAGCCCAGAGGGACTAGCGGTCTACAATGAGCAGTTCTTC,CASSPEGLAVYNEQFF
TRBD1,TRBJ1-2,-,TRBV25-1,TGTGCCAGCAGTGCGACAGGGCCTAACTATGGCTACACCTTC,CASSATGPNYGYTF
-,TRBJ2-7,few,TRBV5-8,TGTGCCAGCAGCTTGGAGTTCAGACTCTACGAGCAGTACTTC,CASSLEFRLYEQYF
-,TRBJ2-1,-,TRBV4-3,TGCGCCAGCAGCCCGCGGGACTCAATTTACAATGAGCAGTTCTTC,CASSPRDSIYNEQFF
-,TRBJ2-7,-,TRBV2,TGTGCCAGCAGGGGGGGACAGTCCTACGAGCAGTACTTC,CASRGGQSYEQYF
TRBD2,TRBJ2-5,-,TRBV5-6,TGTGCCAGCACTCCTGGACTAGCGCGCCAAGAGACCCAGTACTTC,CASTPGLARQETQYF
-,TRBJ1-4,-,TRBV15,TGTGCCACCAGCAGAGATGAGCAGGGCGGTAATGAAAAACTGTTTTTT,CATSRDEQGGNEKLFF
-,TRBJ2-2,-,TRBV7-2,TGTGCCAGCAGCTTAGTCCCAGGTCTGAACACCGGGGAGCTGTTTTTT,CASSLVPGLNTGELFF
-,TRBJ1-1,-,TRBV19,TGTGCCAGTAGCCCCGCGGGGGCACCAACTGAAGCTTTCTTT,CASSPAGAPTEAFF
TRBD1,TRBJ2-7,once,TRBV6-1,TGTGCCAGTTGGGACAGCGCAAACTACGAGCAGTACTTC,CASWDSANYEQYF